The rows below give T cell receptor beta chains drawn from one sample of a study of T-cell reconstitution after alpha-beta-depleted transplantation in children. TCRdb re-called the PCR reads through MiXCR, storing one row per CDR3 protein. The sample has 500,000 to 600,000 distinct CDR3 sequences, 15% to 20% seen once. Here the sequenced sample was PBMCs from the stem cell graft donor, taken from the stem cell graft. Receptor source: a human donor who donated a stem cell graft to a child with acute lymphoblastic leukemia. Both conserved end residues are part of each CDR3. The D gene is left open where the match is weak. The size field is filled for only some rows; it gives once, few, many or a size class.

>TRBD2|TRBJ2-2|TRBV12-3/TRBV12-4|-
CASTGGTSGNTGELFF
TGTGCCAGCACGGGGGGGACTAGCGGAAACACCGGGGAGCTGTTTTTT
>TRBD2|TRBJ2-5|TRBV5-7|-
CASSFPGLPLQETQYF
TGTGCCAGCAGCTTCCCGGGACTACCACTCCAAGAGACCCAGTACTTC
>TRBD1|TRBJ2-1|TRBV6-1|-
CASSPTGGYNEQFF
TGTGCCAGCAGCCCAACAGGGGGCTACAATGAGCAGTTCTTC
>-|TRBJ1-1|TRBV2|-
CASAAPGQWRTEAFF
TGTGCCAGCGCTGCCCCCGGGCAGTGGCGGACTGAAGCTTTCTTT
>-|TRBJ2-4|TRBV7-2|-
CASSPWPGSSQNIQYF
TGTGCCAGCAGCCCCTGGCCAGGATCAAGCCAAAACATTCAGTACTTC
>TRBD2|TRBJ2-7|TRBV7-9|-
CASSFAGGEQYF
TGTGCCAGCAGCTTCGCGGGGGGCGAGCAGTACTTC
>TRBD2|TRBJ2-5|TRBV2|few
CAREEGGRETQYF
TGTGCCAGGGAGGAGGGCGGGAGAGAGACCCAGTACTTC
>-|TRBJ2-3|TRBV5-1|-
CASGIHTDTQYF
TGCGCCAGCGGGATTCACACAGATACGCAGTATTTT
>-|TRBJ1-2|TRBV11-2|-
CASSFMEAGRGGYTF
TGTGCCAGCAGCTTCATGGAGGCTGGGAGAGGGGGCTACACCTTC
>-|TRBJ2-5|TRBV25-1|few
CASSGRPGQETQYF
TGTGCCAGCAGTGGGAGACCGGGACAAGAGACCCAGTACTTC
>-|TRBJ2-5|TRBV29-1|few
CSALGYQETQYF
TGCAGCGCCTTAGGTTACCAAGAGACCCAGTACTTC
>-|TRBJ1-4|TRBV6-1|-
CASAGQGREKLFF
TGTGCCAGCGCAGGGCAGGGGCGTGAAAAGCTGTTTTTT
>-|TRBJ2-1|TRBV20-1|-
CSAPLSGNHNEQFF
TGCAGTGCTCCTCTTAGCGGAAACCACAATGAGCAGTTCTTC
>TRBD2|TRBJ2-7|TRBV2|-
CASSFSGRKGEQYF
TGTGCCAGCAGTTTTAGCGGGAGGAAAGGGGAGCAGTACTTC
>-|TRBJ1-2|TRBV18|-
CASTGDRNYGYTF
TGTGCCAGCACTGGCGACAGGAACTATGGCTACACCTTC
>-|TRBJ1-1|TRBV7-8|few
CASSSNKDRTEAFF
TGTGCCAGCAGCTCCAATAAAGACAGAACTGAAGCTTTCTTT
>-|TRBJ2-1|TRBV27|-
CASSGREQFF
TGTGCCAGCAGTGGGCGGGAGCAGTTCTTC
>TRBD2|TRBJ2-1|TRBV5-1|few
CASSLELAGASEQFF
TGCGCCAGCAGCTTGGAACTAGCGGGAGCCAGTGAGCAGTTCTTC
>TRBD1|TRBJ2-2|TRBV12-3/TRBV12-4|-
CAFWPGQGNLRNTGELFF
TGTGCCTTCTGGCCGGGACAGGGGAATCTAAGGAACACCGGGGAGCTGTTTTTT
>TRBD2|TRBJ2-1|TRBV6-1|few
CASSDDGLAGGIEQFF
TGTGCCAGCAGTGACGACGGACTAGCGGGAGGGATTGAGCAGTTCTTC
>-|TRBJ2-1|TRBV25-1|few
CASSEWWGLTQPEQFF
TGTGCCAGCAGTGAATGGTGGGGGCTTACCCAGCCTGAGCAGTTCTTC
>TRBD2|TRBJ2-7|TRBV5-1|-
CASSPGLAAGYEQYF
TGCGCCAGCAGCCCAGGTCTAGCGGCCGGCTACGAGCAGTACTTC
>-|TRBJ1-2|TRBV6-5|many
CASSYEGNYGYTF
TGTGCCAGCAGTTACGAGGGGAACTATGGCTACACCTTC
>TRBD2|TRBJ2-1|TRBV20-1|-
CSAKAGVSSYNEQFF
TGCAGTGCTAAGGCGGGAGTCAGCTCCTACAATGAGCAGTTCTTC
>TRBD2|TRBJ2-1|TRBV19|-
CASSILGLAYNEQFF
TGTGCCAGTAGTATACTGGGACTAGCCTACAATGAGCAGTTCTTC
>-|TRBJ2-2|TRBV5-1|few
CASTSGGLNTGELFF
TGCGCCAGCACCTCAGGAGGGTTGAACACCGGGGAGCTGTTTTTT
>-|TRBJ2-2|TRBV18|-
CASSPGIFTGELFF
TGTGCCAGCTCACCAGGGATCTTTACCGGGGAGCTGTTTTTT
>TRBD2|TRBJ2-7|TRBV5-5|few
CASSLPSGRPSYEQYF
TGTGCCAGCAGCCTCCCGAGCGGGAGGCCCTCCTACGAGCAGTACTTC
>TRBD2|TRBJ2-3|TRBV12-3/TRBV12-4|-
CASSQAAGRVTTDTQYF
TGTGCCAGCAGCCAGGCGGCAGGGAGGGTCACCACAGATACGCAGTATTTT
>-|TRBJ2-1|TRBV27|few
CASSLSPPRTPYNEQFF
TGTGCCAGCAGTTTATCCCCCCCCAGGACCCCCTACAATGAGCAGTTCTTC
>-|TRBJ1-1|TRBV19|-
CASSIGSEAFF
TGTGCCAGTAGTATTGGGTCGGAAGCTTTCTTT
>-|TRBJ2-3|TRBV30|few
CAWGEWGTDTQYF
TGTGCCTGGGGAGAGTGGGGCACAGATACGCAGTATTTT
>-|TRBJ1-2|TRBV20-1|-
CSARAHRDPNYGYTF
TGCAGTGCTAGAGCGCATAGGGATCCTAACTATGGCTACACCTTC
>-|TRBJ1-1|TRBV25-1|-
CASSAHGQNEAFF
TGTGCCAGCAGTGCTCATGGACAGAATGAAGCTTTCTTT
>TRBD1|TRBJ1-1|TRBV4-1|many
CASSQTRPGQGGNTEAFF
TGCGCCAGCAGCCAGACCCGCCCGGGACAGGGCGGGAACACTGAAGCTTTCTTT
>-|TRBJ2-7|TRBV13|-
CASSLWGLSYEQYF
TGTGCCAGCAGCTTATGGGGGCTCTCCTACGAGCAGTACTTC
>-|TRBJ2-6|TRBV29-1|-
CSVPGRGLSGANVLTF
TGCAGCGTCCCCGGGCGGGGCCTCTCTGGGGCCAACGTCCTGACTTTC
>-|TRBJ2-7|TRBV5-1|few
CASSAKDEVEQYF
TGCGCCAGCAGCGCCAAGGACGAGGTCGAGCAGTACTTC
>TRBD1|TRBJ2-3|TRBV12-3/TRBV12-4|-
CASTDQGQGQYF
TGTGCCAGCACCGATCAGGGACAGGGGCAGTATTTT
>-|TRBJ2-1|TRBV9|-
CASSGSGAVYNEQFF
TGTGCCAGCAGCGGTAGCGGAGCCGTCTACAATGAGCAGTTCTTC
>-|TRBJ2-2|TRBV20-1|-
CSARVLGSGDTGELFF
TGCAGTGCTAGGGTCCTGGGTTCAGGGGACACCGGGGAGCTGTTTTTT
>-|TRBJ2-5|TRBV3-1|few
CASSQFYGSGRQETQYF
TGTGCCAGCAGCCAATTTTACGGGAGCGGTCGACAAGAGACCCAGTACTTC
>-|TRBJ1-4|TRBV19|once
CASSMADRATNEKLFF
TGTGCCAGTAGTATGGCAGACCGTGCAACTAATGAAAAACTGTTTTTT
>TRBD2|TRBJ2-1|TRBV20-1|-
CSARDLLAAFTAYNEQFF
TGCAGTGCTAGAGATCTACTAGCGGCGTTTACAGCCTACAATGAGCAGTTCTTC
>TRBD1|TRBJ2-7|TRBV20-1|-
CSASGDRAYEQYF
TGCAGTGCGAGCGGGGACAGGGCCTACGAGCAGTACTTC
>-|TRBJ2-7|TRBV5-1|few
CASSRGGFGDEQYF
TGCGCCAGCAGCCGAGGGGGGTTTGGAGACGAGCAGTACTTC
>TRBD2|TRBJ2-3|TRBV10-3|few
CAISDSGGEGQYF
TGTGCCATCAGTGATTCGGGGGGGGAAGGGCAGTATTTT
>TRBD1|TRBJ2-1|TRBV15|few
CATSSPHRGTYNEQFF
TGTGCCACCAGCAGTCCTCACAGGGGGACCTACAATGAGCAGTTCTTC
>TRBD2|TRBJ2-2|TRBV5-1|-
CASSLARTSRHGELFF
TGCGCCAGCAGCTTGGCCAGGACTAGCAGACACGGGGAGCTGTTTTTT
>-|TRBJ1-1|TRBV25-1|-
CASSALLMNTAAFF
TGTGCCAGCAGTGCCCTTCTGATGAACACTGCAGCTTTCTTT
>TRBD1|TRBJ2-7|TRBV20-1|-
CSASRDRGIYEQYF
TGCAGTGCATCCCGGGACAGGGGAATCTACGAGCAGTACTTC
>-|TRBJ1-1|TRBV12-3/TRBV12-4|many
CASSPNQGTNTEAFF
TGTGCCAGCAGCCCCAATCAGGGAACGAACACTGAAGCTTTCTTT
>TRBD1|TRBJ1-1|TRBV5-1|few
CASSLAGGDTEAFF
TGCGCCAGCAGCTTGGCAGGGGGGGACACTGAAGCTTTCTTT
>-|TRBJ2-2|TRBV19|-
CASRPGPLTGELFF
TGTGCCAGTAGGCCGGGACCACTCACCGGGGAGCTGTTTTTT
>TRBD2|TRBJ2-7|TRBV2|few
CASRRTGLDTYEQYF
TGTGCCAGCCGTCGGACGGGACTAGATACCTACGAGCAGTACTTC
>-|TRBJ1-2|TRBV5-1|-
CASSLRGDSYGYTF
TGCGCCAGCAGCTTGCGGGGAGATTCTTATGGCTACACCTTC
>-|TRBJ2-7|TRBV5-1|many
CASSLSGYYEQYF
TGCGCCAGCAGCTTGTCAGGGTACTACGAGCAGTACTTC